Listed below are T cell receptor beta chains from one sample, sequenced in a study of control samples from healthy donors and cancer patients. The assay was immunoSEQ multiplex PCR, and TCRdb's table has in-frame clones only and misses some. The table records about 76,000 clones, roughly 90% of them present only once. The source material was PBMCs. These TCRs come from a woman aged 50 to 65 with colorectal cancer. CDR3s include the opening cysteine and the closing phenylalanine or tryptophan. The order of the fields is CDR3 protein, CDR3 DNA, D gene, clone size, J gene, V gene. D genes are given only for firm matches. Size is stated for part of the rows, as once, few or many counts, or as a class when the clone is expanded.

CDR3 protein: CASSEEAGGRDTQYF; CDR3 DNA: TGTGCCAGCAGTGAAGAGGCAGGGGGGAGGGATACGCAGTATTTT; D gene: .; clone size: .; J gene: TRBJ2-3; V gene: TRBV6-1
CDR3 protein: CASSYLGGTDYYGYTF; CDR3 DNA: TGTGCCAGCAGTTATCTCGGCGGGACAGACTACTATGGCTACACCTTC; D gene: TRBD1; clone size: medium-sized; J gene: TRBJ1-2; V gene: TRBV6-2/TRBV6-3
CDR3 protein: CASSLDGGNTEAFF; CDR3 DNA: TGTGCCAGCAGCTTAGATGGTGGGAACACTGAAGCTTTCTTT; D gene: .; clone size: .; J gene: TRBJ1-1; V gene: TRBV11-3
CDR3 protein: CASSQGQGNIQYF; CDR3 DNA: TGTGCCAGCAGCCAAGGACAGGGAAACATTCAGTACTTC; D gene: TRBD1; clone size: .; J gene: TRBJ2-4; V gene: TRBV7-3
CDR3 protein: CASSSPRQGYTNYGYTF; CDR3 DNA: TGTGCCAGCAGCTCCCCGCGACAGGGTTACACTAACTATGGCTACACCTTC; D gene: TRBD1; clone size: .; J gene: TRBJ1-2; V gene: TRBV9
CDR3 protein: CASGKEGGQETQYF; CDR3 DNA: TGTGCCAGCGGCAAGGAGGGGGGGCAAGAGACCCAGTACTTC; D gene: .; clone size: .; J gene: TRBJ2-5; V gene: TRBV27
CDR3 protein: CATGGTGTGGYF; CDR3 DNA: TGTGCCACCGGCGGGACAGGGACCGGCGGGTATTTT; D gene: TRBD1; clone size: .; J gene: TRBJ1-3; V gene: TRBV19
CDR3 protein: CASSFQVNQPQHF; CDR3 DNA: TGTGCCAGCAGCTTCCAAGTCAATCAGCCCCAGCATTTT; D gene: .; clone size: .; J gene: TRBJ1-5; V gene: TRBV7-2
CDR3 protein: CASSPQAGELFF; CDR3 DNA: TGCGCCAGCAGCCCTCAGGCCGGGGAGCTGTTTTTT; D gene: .; clone size: .; J gene: TRBJ2-2; V gene: TRBV5-1
CDR3 protein: CASSSQFNQPQHF; CDR3 DNA: TGTGCCAGTAGTTCCCAGTTCAATCAGCCCCAGCATTTT; D gene: .; clone size: .; J gene: TRBJ1-5; V gene: TRBV19
CDR3 protein: CASSVRVAGVGYTF; CDR3 DNA: TGTGCCAGCAGTGTACGGGTCGCGGGTGTTGGCTACACCTTC; D gene: .; clone size: .; J gene: TRBJ1-2; V gene: TRBV2
CDR3 protein: CASSMSGGLVGLDEAFF; CDR3 DNA: TGTGCCAGTAGTATGTCAGGGGGGCTAGTAGGATTGGATGAAGCTTTCTTT; D gene: TRBD1; clone size: .; J gene: TRBJ1-1; V gene: TRBV19
CDR3 protein: CASSLEITTGYEQFF; CDR3 DNA: TGTGCCAGCAGCTTAGAGATAACTACAGGGTATGAGCAGTTCTTC; D gene: .; clone size: few; J gene: TRBJ2-1; V gene: TRBV7-2
CDR3 protein: CATSLGQGNTEAFF; CDR3 DNA: TGTGCCACCAGTTTGGGACAGGGGAACACTGAAGCTTTCTTT; D gene: TRBD1; clone size: .; J gene: TRBJ1-1; V gene: TRBV15
CDR3 protein: CASSPHRANQPQHF; CDR3 DNA: TGTGCCAGTAGTCCCCACAGGGCCAATCAGCCCCAGCATTTT; D gene: .; clone size: .; J gene: TRBJ1-5; V gene: TRBV19
CDR3 protein: CASSQMETSETQYF; CDR3 DNA: TGTGCCAGCAGCCAAATGGAAACTAGTGAGACCCAGTACTTC; D gene: .; clone size: .; J gene: TRBJ2-5; V gene: TRBV3-1/TRBV3-2
CDR3 protein: CATSAFSTDTQYF; CDR3 DNA: TGTGCCACCAGTGCCTTTAGCACAGATACGCAGTATTTT; D gene: .; clone size: .; J gene: TRBJ2-3; V gene: TRBV24-1
CDR3 protein: CASSVDGTGNEKLFF; CDR3 DNA: TGTGCCAGCAGCGTAGATGGGACAGGGAATGAAAAACTGTTTTTT; D gene: TRBD1; clone size: once; J gene: TRBJ1-4; V gene: TRBV9
CDR3 protein: CASSQVGSTDTQYF; CDR3 DNA: TGCGCCAGCAGCCAAGTAGGTAGCACAGATACGCAGTATTTT; D gene: .; clone size: .; J gene: TRBJ2-3; V gene: TRBV4-3
CDR3 protein: CASRDTGTGYGYTF; CDR3 DNA: TGTGCCAGCAGGGATACCGGGACAGGGTATGGCTACACCTTC; D gene: TRBD1; clone size: once; J gene: TRBJ1-2; V gene: TRBV6-5
CDR3 protein: CASSPEGVGPYGYTF; CDR3 DNA: TGCGCCAGCAGTCCCGAGGGGGTTGGTCCCTATGGCTACACCTTC; D gene: .; clone size: .; J gene: TRBJ1-2; V gene: TRBV5-1
CDR3 protein: CASSQGCPYSNQPQHF; CDR3 DNA: TGTGCCAGCAGCCAAGGTTGCCCGTATAGCAATCAGCCCCAGCATTTT; D gene: .; clone size: .; J gene: TRBJ1-5; V gene: TRBV3-1/TRBV3-2
CDR3 protein: CASSLGVITDTQYF; CDR3 DNA: TGTGCCAGCAGCTTAGGTGTTATCACAGATACGCAGTATTTT; D gene: .; clone size: .; J gene: TRBJ2-3; V gene: TRBV7-2
CDR3 protein: CSVTVDRNQPQHF; CDR3 DNA: TGCAGCGTTACGGTCGATCGCAATCAGCCCCAGCATTTT; D gene: .; clone size: .; J gene: TRBJ1-5; V gene: TRBV29-1
CDR3 protein: CAWSDRQGAGSPLHF; CDR3 DNA: TGTGCCTGGAGTGATAGACAGGGGGCAGGATCACCCCTCCACTTT; D gene: TRBD1; clone size: .; J gene: TRBJ1-6; V gene: TRBV30
CDR3 protein: CASSLDDLLSPLHF; CDR3 DNA: TGCGCCAGCAGCTTGGACGACTTACTCTCACCCCTCCACTTT; D gene: .; clone size: once; J gene: TRBJ1-6; V gene: TRBV5-1
CDR3 protein: CAWRIRGRTEAFF; CDR3 DNA: TGTGCCTGGAGAATAAGGGGACGGACTGAAGCTTTCTTT; D gene: .; clone size: .; J gene: TRBJ1-1; V gene: TRBV30
CDR3 protein: CSVDGTGAGQPQHF; CDR3 DNA: TGCAGCGTTGATGGGACAGGGGCCGGACAGCCCCAGCATTTT; D gene: TRBD1; clone size: .; J gene: TRBJ1-5; V gene: TRBV29-1
CDR3 protein: CAISEGRVRTDTQYF; CDR3 DNA: TGTGCCATCAGTGAGGGCAGGGTAAGAACAGATACGCAGTATTTT; D gene: .; clone size: .; J gene: TRBJ2-3; V gene: TRBV10-3
CDR3 protein: CASSGGPSTGELFF; CDR3 DNA: TGCGCCAGCAGTGGAGGTCCATCCACCGGGGAGCTGTTTTTT; D gene: .; clone size: .; J gene: TRBJ2-2; V gene: TRBV10-2
CDR3 protein: CASSPNGRASVGEQFF; CDR3 DNA: TGTGCCAGCAGCCCCAACGGCCGGGCTAGCGTGGGTGAGCAGTTCTTC; D gene: .; clone size: .; J gene: TRBJ2-1; V gene: TRBV11-3
CDR3 protein: CASSRDLSVANYGYTF; CDR3 DNA: TGTGCCAGCTCCAGGGACCTTTCCGTAGCTAACTATGGCTACACCTTC; D gene: .; clone size: .; J gene: TRBJ1-2; V gene: TRBV18
CDR3 protein: CASRADRDIGEKLFF; CDR3 DNA: TGTGCCAGCAGAGCCGACAGGGATATCGGTGAAAAACTGTTTTTT; D gene: TRBD1; clone size: .; J gene: TRBJ1-4; V gene: TRBV2
CDR3 protein: CASSPPGVAEQPQHF; CDR3 DNA: TGTGCCAGCAGCCCCCCGGGGGTGGCGGAACAGCCCCAGCATTTT; D gene: .; clone size: once; J gene: TRBJ1-5; V gene: TRBV7-9
CDR3 protein: CASSFLGGGLEETQYF; CDR3 DNA: TGTGCCAGCAGTTTTCTGGGGGGGGGATTGGAAGAGACCCAGTACTTC; D gene: TRBD2; clone size: .; J gene: TRBJ2-5; V gene: TRBV27
CDR3 protein: CASSESITRAAGNTIYF; CDR3 DNA: TGCGCCAGCAGTGAGTCGATTACCCGGGCGGCGGGAAACACCATATATTTT; D gene: .; clone size: .; J gene: TRBJ1-3; V gene: TRBV10-2
CDR3 protein: CASSQPLFGGEGYTF; CDR3 DNA: TGCGCCAGCAGTCAACCCCTTTTCGGGGGAGAAGGCTACACCTTC; D gene: .; clone size: few; J gene: TRBJ1-2; V gene: TRBV23-1
CDR3 protein: CASSPGTGETQYF; CDR3 DNA: TGTGCCAGCAGTCCTGGGACTGGTGAGACCCAGTACTTC; D gene: .; clone size: .; J gene: TRBJ2-5; V gene: TRBV12-3/TRBV12-4
CDR3 protein: CASIDRGTDTQYF; CDR3 DNA: TGTGCCAGCATTGATAGGGGCACAGATACGCAGTATTTT; D gene: .; clone size: .; J gene: TRBJ2-3; V gene: TRBV6-6
CDR3 protein: CASSPRDRPYNEQFF; CDR3 DNA: TGTGCCAGCAGCCCCCGGGACAGACCCTACAATGAGCAGTTCTTC; D gene: TRBD1; clone size: .; J gene: TRBJ2-1; V gene: TRBV9
CDR3 protein: CASSLEGGPSYGYTF; CDR3 DNA: TGCGCCAGCAGCTTGGAGGGGGGGCCTAGCTATGGCTACACCTTC; D gene: .; clone size: .; J gene: TRBJ1-2; V gene: TRBV5-1
CDR3 protein: CASSYAGDSSNSPLHF; CDR3 DNA: TGTGCCAGCAGTTACGCCGGGGACAGTTCTAATTCACCCCTCCACTTT; D gene: TRBD1; clone size: .; J gene: TRBJ1-6; V gene: TRBV6-5
CDR3 protein: CASSRTALSAQYF; CDR3 DNA: TGTGCCAGCAGCAGGACAGCCCTATCGGCCCAGTACTTC; D gene: .; clone size: .; J gene: TRBJ2-5; V gene: TRBV5-6
CDR3 protein: CASSQSSEGHNEQFF; CDR3 DNA: TGCGCCAGCAGCCAGAGTTCCGAGGGACACAATGAGCAGTTCTTC; D gene: .; clone size: .; J gene: TRBJ2-1; V gene: TRBV5-1
CDR3 protein: CASSFGHQPQHF; CDR3 DNA: TGTGCCAGCAGTTTCGGACACCAGCCCCAGCATTTT; D gene: .; clone size: .; J gene: TRBJ1-5; V gene: TRBV12-3/TRBV12-4
CDR3 protein: CASTPVGWTGNTGELFF; CDR3 DNA: TGTGCCAGCACTCCCGTCGGGTGGACAGGAAACACCGGGGAGCTGTTTTTT; D gene: TRBD1; clone size: .; J gene: TRBJ2-2; V gene: TRBV27
CDR3 protein: CASSQDGQGGYGYTF; CDR3 DNA: TGCGCCAGCAGCCAAGATGGCCAGGGCGGCTATGGCTACACCTTC; D gene: .; clone size: .; J gene: TRBJ1-2; V gene: TRBV4-3
CDR3 protein: CASGPQGADGYTF; CDR3 DNA: TGTGCCAGCGGCCCGCAGGGGGCGGATGGCTACACCTTC; D gene: TRBD1; clone size: .; J gene: TRBJ1-2; V gene: TRBV6-5
CDR3 protein: CASHSGQTTDTQYF; CDR3 DNA: TGTGCCAGCCACTCGGGACAGACCACAGATACGCAGTATTTT; D gene: TRBD1; clone size: .; J gene: TRBJ2-3; V gene: TRBV19
CDR3 protein: CASSLEGFYGYTF; CDR3 DNA: TGTGCCAGCAGCTTGGAAGGGTTCTATGGCTACACCTTC; D gene: .; clone size: .; J gene: TRBJ1-2; V gene: TRBV5-4
CDR3 protein: CASSRRTGGSEYGEFF; CDR3 DNA: TGTGCCAGCAGCCGCCGGACAGGTGGGAGTGAATACGGGGAGTTCTTC; D gene: TRBD1; clone size: .; J gene: TRBJ2-1; V gene: TRBV3-1/TRBV3-2